These 20 T cell receptor beta chains were sequenced from one sample in a study of blood T cells in healthy people across ages. A second PCR of roughly 7 to 11 cycles used a sample-barcoded 5' primer and a J-beta primer mix. One entry per CDR3 protein, called by TCRdb with MiXCR from the 5' RACE reads. The repertoire has 550,000 to 800,000 distinct CDR3 sequences, 20% to 25% of them found once; the top ten carry roughly 3.6%. What was sequenced was blood. The receptors originated from a man aged 65-85 years in good health.

DNA of the CDR3: TGTGCCAGCAGTCCAATCCAGGGCGGCAGTGAAAAACTGTTTTTT. Protein sequence: CASSPIQGGSEKLFF. V usage is TRBV28 and J usage is TRBJ1-4; tentative D call: TRBD1 (5 bases). Between the trimmed V and J ends, which lost 5 bases and 7 bases, there was a span of 17 bases. CDR1 MDHEN and CDR2 SYDVKM come from the germline V gene. The CDR3 runs to 15 residues.

The genes are TRBV4-3 and TRBJ2-3, with 11 nucleotides matching TRBD2. V lost 2 bases, J lost 4 bases, and 17 bases stayed unmatched. The germline V gene has CDR1 LGHNA and CDR2 YSLEER. The CDR3 extends over 20 amino acids. DNA of the CDR3: TGCGCCAGCAGCCAAAACCCCCCGGGTTGGCTAGCGGGAGGTGCAGATACGCAGTATTTT. Translation: CASSQNPPGWLAGGADTQYF.

This clonotype showed up many times. This is likely a read error, given that the CDR3 carries no conserved phenylalanine or tryptophan at its end. The limits of the CDR3 on the DNA are not certain, so only TCRdb's listed CDR3 is given. The chain combines TRBV5-1 with TRBJ2-7; the table's D gene call, TRBD1, was not cross checked with the DNA. The germline V gene has CDR1 SGHRS and CDR2 YFSETQ. The CDR3 is 8 amino acids in total, end residues counted. The CDR3: CASSLGDR.

This rearrangement joins TRBV11-2 to TRBJ2-5, with D tentatively TRBD2 (5 bases). CDR1 is SGHAT, CDR2 FQNNGV, per germline. Trimming shortened V by 5 bases and J by 3 bases, and 10 bases separated the two germline ends. The CDR3 has 13 residues. CDR3 in DNA: TGTGCCAGCAGCGCCGGACTCGAAGAGACCCAGTACTTC. As protein: CASSAGLEETQYF.

In this sample, this clonotype turned up a few times. V usage is TRBV5-4 and J usage is TRBJ2-5; the D gene could be TRBD1 or TRBD2 (5 bases each). The V and J ends lost 4 bases and 4 bases respectively, with 11 bases between them. CDR3 length: 13 amino acids. Looked up from germline, CDR1 is SGHNT and CDR2 is YYREEE (reference sequence). The CDR3 sequence is CASSRLGTETQYF. In DNA, the CDR3 is TGTGCCAGCAGCCGCCTGGGGACAGAGACCCAGTACTTC.

A few counts support this clonotype. CDR3 sequence (DNA): TGTGCCAGCAGTCGCCTCGGGACAGGGGGTCGGTATTCACCCCTCCACTTT. This gives the protein CASSRLGTGGRYSPLHF. The gene calls are TRBV12-3 or TRBV12-4 and TRBJ1-6; 11 bases map to TRBD1. Losses at the gene ends were 5 bases for V and 8 bases for J; bases not matched to a gene: 11. The CDR3 loop spans 17 amino acids.

This clonotype was detected a few times. The chain recombines TRBV28 with TRBJ2-5, with TRBD1 matching 10 bases. The CDR3 length is 14 residues. Per germline, CDR1 MDHEN and CDR2 SYDVKM. The V gene end was trimmed by 4 bases and the J gene end by 4 bases; junction bases not matched to a gene: 3. This CDR3 is CASSSGDRGETQYF. CDR3 nucleotide sequence: TGTGCCAGCAGTTCCGGGGACAGGGGAGAGACCCAGTACTTC.

The chain links TRBV11-2 to TRBJ2-1; D unclear. Germline CDR1 SGHAT, CDR2 FQNNGV. This CDR3 is built from 14 residues. V lost 3 bases, J lost 5 bases, and 11 bases lay in between. CDR3 protein: CASSLGLSNNEQFF. The CDR3 region has the DNA TGTGCCAGCAGCTTGGGTTTATCCAACAATGAGCAGTTCTTC.

The rearrangement links TRBV27 to TRBJ2-1, with D perhaps matching TRBD1 (6 bases). The CDR3 contains 14 residues. Germline CDR1 reads MNHEY; CDR2 reads SMNVEV (reference sequence). V was pared by 5 bases and J by 5 bases, with 13 bases between. In DNA, the CDR3 is TGTGCCAGCAGTCTCTCGGACAGACACAATGAGCAGTTCTTC. This translates into CASSLSDRHNEQFF.

This clonotype was seen at least ten times. The rearrangement joins TRBV28 to TRBJ2-5; the D gene is possibly TRBD1 (6 bases). Germline V lookup: CDR1 MDHEN, CDR2 SYDVKM. The CDR3 totals 15 residues. Deletions cut 3 bases from V and 1 base from J, with 12 bases between. This CDR3 reads CASSFTLGAQETQYF. Here the CDR3 DNA reads TGTGCCAGCAGTTTCACCTTGGGGGCCCAAGAGACCCAGTACTTC.

The sample holds a few counts of this clonotype. The chain is built from TRBV6-1 and TRBJ1-3; no definite D call. From germline, CDR1 is MNHNS and CDR2 SASEGT. The CDR3 has 15 amino acids. Trimming stripped 7 bases from V and 4 bases from J, with 17 bases between. The CDR3 nucleotides are TGTGCCAGCACCGAAGTGGTGGTCTCCGGAAACACCATATATTTT. Translation: CASTEVVVSGNTIYF.

As to this clonotype: The junction departs from the called germline gene at one end, perhaps through a read error. The chain couples TRBV20-1 to TRBJ2-2; 12 bases are a match to TRBD2. From germline, CDR1 is DFQATT and CDR2 SNEGSKA (reference sequence). There are 15 residues in the CDR3. The CDR3 bases are TGTAGTGCTAGACTAGCGGGAGCGAACACCGGGGAGCTGTTTTTT. Amino acid sequence: CSARLAGANTGELFF.

This sequence joins TRBV28 and TRBJ1-4; D gene ambiguous. The germline V and J ends were trimmed by 7 bases and 3 bases, with 15 bases remaining between them. Germline CDR1 MDHEN, CDR2 SYDVKM. There are 15 residues in the CDR3. As DNA, the CDR3 is TGTGCCAGCAATGACCAGGAGTCAGCTAATGAAAAACTGTTTTTT. Translating it yields CASNDQESANEKLFF.

The V call is TRBV10-1, the J call TRBJ2-1, with D maybe TRBD1 (5 bases). The end of the DNA aligns better with TRBJ2-5, so the J call may be wrong. The CDR3 covers 13 residues. Germline V gives CDR1 WNHNN, CDR2 SYGVQD (reference sequence). The CDR3 is CASSDFVQGPQYF. The CDR3 DNA reads TGCGCCAGCAGTGACTTCGTTCAGGGCCCCCAGTACTTC.

This clonotype came up a few times. The chain uses TRBV2 and TRBJ2-3; D possibly corresponds to TRBD2 (5 bases). The V end lost 7 bases, the J end lost 4 bases, and 21 bases lay between the germline ends. Germline V gene sequence: CDR1 SNHLY, CDR2 FYNNEI. The CDR3 contains 16 residues. The DNA for the CDR3 is TGTGCCAGCACAACCCCACTGGCCAGCGGAGCAGATACGCAGTATTTT. Amino acids: CASTTPLASGADTQYF. The whole variable domain, filled in from reference TRBV2 and TRBJ2-3, reads EPEVTQTPSHQVTQMGQEVILRCVPISNHLYFYWYRQILGQKVEFLVSFYNNEISEKSEIFDDQFSVERPDGSNFTLKIRSTKLEDSAMYFCASTTPLASGADTQYFGPGTRLTVL.

The chain joins TRBV7-6 to TRBJ2-1; D possibly corresponds to TRBD2 (5 bases). The germline gives CDR1 SGHVS, CDR2 FNYEAQ. There are 11 residues in the CDR3. V gave up 3 bases and J gave up 13 bases, with 10 bases separating them. This chain's CDR3 is CASSLPGSQFF. Written as DNA, the CDR3 is TGTGCCAGCAGCTTGCCGGGATCTCAGTTCTTC.

The sample holds a few counts of this clonotype. This chain joins TRBV21-1 and TRBJ1-4; the listed D gene, TRBD1, was not tested against the DNA. TRBV21-1 is shown as a pseudogene. CDR3 length: 19 residues. This CDR3 reads CASSKEDRNLSPTNEKLFF. The CDR3 DNA sequence: TGTGCCAGCAGCAAAGAGGACAGGAACCTATCCCCAACTAATGAAAAACTGTTTTTT.

The V call is TRBV20-1, the J call TRBJ2-5; 9 nucleotides align to TRBD1. With 5 bases clipped from V and 3 bases from J, the junction kept 10 bases outside the gene matches. The CDR3 has 15 residues. Looked up from germline, CDR1 is DFQATT and CDR2 is SNEGSKA (reference sequence). DNA for the CDR3: TGCAGTGCTGAGAAGAAGACAGGGGGGAAAGAGACCCAGTACTTC. Amino acid sequence: CSAEKKTGGKETQYF.

This clonotype was observed a few times. The DNA for the CDR3 is TGCAGTGCTAGGACAGGGGAAACGGTTTCCGATGAGCAGTTCTTC. Encoded protein: CSARTGETVSDEQFF. V is TRBV20-1 and J is TRBJ2-1; 8 bases line up with TRBD1. The CDR3 is made up of 15 amino acids. J was trimmed by 8 bases and V by 3 bases; bases with no gene match: 12. The germline V gene encodes CDR1 DFQATT and CDR2 SNEGSKA (reference sequence).

For the CDR3, the DNA is TGTGCCAGCAGCTACAGGGGCGGCACCGGGGAGCTGTTTTTT. Amino acids: CASSYRGGTGELFF. V gene TRBV7-3 combines with J gene TRBJ2-2; 7 bases are a match to TRBD1. CDR1 and CDR2 (germline): SGHTA, FQGTGA. Trimming took 4 bases from V and 4 from J; bases not matched to a gene: 3. This CDR3 has 14 amino acids.